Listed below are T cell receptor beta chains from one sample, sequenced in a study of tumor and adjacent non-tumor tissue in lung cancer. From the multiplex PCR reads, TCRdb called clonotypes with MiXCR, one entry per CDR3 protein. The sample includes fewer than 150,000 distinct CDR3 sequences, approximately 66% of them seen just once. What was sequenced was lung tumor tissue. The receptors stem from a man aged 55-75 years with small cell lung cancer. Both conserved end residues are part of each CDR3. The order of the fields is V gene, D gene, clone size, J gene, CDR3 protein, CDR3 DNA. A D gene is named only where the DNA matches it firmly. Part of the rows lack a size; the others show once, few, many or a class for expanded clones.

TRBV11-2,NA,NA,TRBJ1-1,CASSFLPGAKTEAFF,TGTGCCAGCAGCTTTCTTCCAGGGGCGAAAACTGAAGCTTTCTTT
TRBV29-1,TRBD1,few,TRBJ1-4,CSARLLGQEFSGEKLFF,TGCAGCGCCCGGCTTTTGGGACAGGAATTCAGTGGTGAAAAACTGTTTTTT
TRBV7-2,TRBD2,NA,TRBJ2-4,CASSSRVLADLYF,TGTGCCAGCAGCTCACGGGTACTAGCGGACCTGTACTTC
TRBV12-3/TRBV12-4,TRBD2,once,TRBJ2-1,CASSPAGDEQFF,TGTGCCAGCAGTCCAGCGGGAGACGAGCAGTTCTTC
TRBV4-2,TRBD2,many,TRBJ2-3,CASSASGRRGDTQYF,TGTGCCAGCAGCGCCAGCGGGAGACGAGGGGATACGCAGTATTTT
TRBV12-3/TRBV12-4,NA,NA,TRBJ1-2,CASCSYTYGYTF,TGTGCCAGCTGTTCTTATACCTATGGCTACACCTTC
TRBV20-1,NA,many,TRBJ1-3,CSAPAGAGNTIYF,TGCAGTGCCCCCGCGGGGGCTGGAAACACCATATATTTT
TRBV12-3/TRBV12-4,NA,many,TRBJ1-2,CASSPRNGGNYGYTF,TGTGCCAGCAGTCCCCGGAACGGGGGCAACTATGGCTACACCTTC
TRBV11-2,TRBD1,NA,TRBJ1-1,CASDRASNTEALF,TGTGCTAGCGACAGGGCATCCAACACTGAAGCTCTCTTT
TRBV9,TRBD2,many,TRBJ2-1,CASSVGSSGSPNHNEQFF,TGTGCCAGCAGCGTAGGCTCTAGCGGGAGTCCGAACCACAATGAGCAGTTCTTC
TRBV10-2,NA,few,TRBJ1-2,CASSEGNVGNYGYTF,TGCGCCAGCAGTGAGGGTAATGTGGGGAACTATGGCTACACCTTC